Listed below are T cell receptor beta chains from one sample, sequenced in a study of cytomegalovirus exposure and HLA in healthy donors. Some clones are missing from TCRdb's copy, which holds only in-frame ones; the method was immunoSEQ multiplex PCR. Counted here are 95,000 to 150,000 clones, roughly 90% occurring once; the ten biggest clones make up roughly 2%. Sequenced: PBMCs. The receptors originated from a woman aged 18-35 years in good health and CMV-seronegative. Both conserved end residues are part of each CDR3. The order of the fields is J gene, V gene, clone size, D gene, CDR3 DNA, CDR3 protein. D genes are given only for firm matches. Size is omitted from some rows. Given values are once, few, many or a class for expanded clones.

J gene: TRBJ2-1
V gene: TRBV30
clone size: .
D gene: .
CDR3 DNA: TGTGCCTGGAGTCGGGTAAGGGGGGGTGAGCAGTTCTTC
CDR3 protein: CAWSRVRGGEQFF

J gene: TRBJ1-1
V gene: TRBV28
clone size: .
D gene: .
CDR3 DNA: TGTGCCAGCAGTCTCAGACAGAGAAACACTGAAGCTTTCTTT
CDR3 protein: CASSLRQRNTEAFF

J gene: TRBJ1-2
V gene: TRBV18
clone size: once
D gene: TRBD1
CDR3 DNA: TGTGGGACAGGGGAGCAGAACTATGGCTACACCTTC
CDR3 protein: CGTGEQNYGYTF

J gene: TRBJ2-5
V gene: TRBV4-1
clone size: .
D gene: .
CDR3 DNA: TGCGCCAGCAGCCAAGAAGGGGCATCGAGGGAGACCCAGTACTTC
CDR3 protein: CASSQEGASRETQYF

J gene: TRBJ2-7
V gene: TRBV7-3
clone size: .
D gene: TRBD1
CDR3 DNA: TGTGCCAGCAGCACTGACAGGGGCTACGAGCAGTACTTC
CDR3 protein: CASSTDRGYEQYF

J gene: TRBJ2-7
V gene: TRBV7-3
clone size: .
D gene: .
CDR3 DNA: TGTGCCAGCAGCTTATATGGACAGAGCGAGCAGTACTTC
CDR3 protein: CASSLYGQSEQYF

J gene: TRBJ2-1
V gene: TRBV6-5
clone size: once
D gene: .
CDR3 DNA: TGTGCCAGCAGTACTCAAGGCGGGTTCTACAATGAGCAGTTCTTC
CDR3 protein: CASSTQGGFYNEQFF

J gene: TRBJ2-7
V gene: TRBV10-3
clone size: once
D gene: TRBD2
CDR3 DNA: TGTGCCATCAGTGAGTCGAAGGCGGGGGGGCTCTCTACCTACGAGCAGTACTTC
CDR3 protein: CAISESKAGGLSTYEQYF

J gene: TRBJ1-2
V gene: TRBV9
clone size: once
D gene: TRBD1
CDR3 DNA: TGTGCCAGCAGCGGGGACAGGGGTGGGTATGGCTACACCTTC
CDR3 protein: CASSGDRGGYGYTF

J gene: TRBJ1-6
V gene: TRBV2
clone size: few
D gene: TRBD1
CDR3 DNA: TGTGCCAGCAGTGAAGCGGAGGGGGCAGTTTCACCCCTCCACTTT
CDR3 protein: CASSEAEGAVSPLHF

J gene: TRBJ2-5
V gene: TRBV6-9
clone size: .
D gene: .
CDR3 DNA: TGTGCCAGTAGGACAGTTCATGGGGAGACCCAGTACTTC
CDR3 protein: CASRTVHGETQYF

J gene: TRBJ1-4
V gene: TRBV28
clone size: once
D gene: TRBD1
CDR3 DNA: TGTGCCAGCAGTTTCCAGGGGGCCAATGAAAAACTGTTTTTT
CDR3 protein: CASSFQGANEKLFF

J gene: TRBJ1-5
V gene: TRBV4-1
clone size: .
D gene: .
CDR3 DNA: TGCGCCAGCAGCCAAGTCCCGTTTTCGCCCCAGCATTTT
CDR3 protein: CASSQVPFSPQHF

J gene: TRBJ2-1
V gene: TRBV28
clone size: .
D gene: TRBD1
CDR3 DNA: TGTGCCAGCGGATTCCGACAGGGCTACAATGAGCAGTTCTTC
CDR3 protein: CASGFRQGYNEQFF

J gene: TRBJ2-7
V gene: TRBV28
clone size: .
D gene: TRBD1
CDR3 DNA: TGTGCCAGTTCAGGGGGCCTCTACGAGCAGTACTTC
CDR3 protein: CASSGGLYEQYF

J gene: TRBJ1-2
V gene: TRBV27
clone size: .
D gene: TRBD1
CDR3 DNA: TGTGCCAGCAGTCTCGGGACAGGGGTGGAATATGGCTACACCTTC
CDR3 protein: CASSLGTGVEYGYTF

J gene: TRBJ2-5
V gene: TRBV9
clone size: .
D gene: .
CDR3 DNA: TGTGCCAGCAGCGTAGACAGTAATCAAGAGACCCAGTACTTC
CDR3 protein: CASSVDSNQETQYF

J gene: TRBJ1-6
V gene: TRBV6-1
clone size: .
D gene: TRBD1
CDR3 DNA: TGTGCCAGCAGTTCGAGACAGGGATCCAATTCACCCCTCCACTTT
CDR3 protein: CASSSRQGSNSPLHF

J gene: TRBJ2-3
V gene: TRBV2
clone size: .
D gene: TRBD2
CDR3 DNA: TGTGCCAGCAGTGAAATCTGGTTGTCTAGCGGTGCAGATACGCAGTATTTT
CDR3 protein: CASSEIWLSSGADTQYF

J gene: TRBJ2-7
V gene: TRBV6-1
clone size: .
D gene: .
CDR3 DNA: TGTGCCAGCAGTGAAGCGCAAATAGGCAGGGCCAGGTACGAGCAGTACTTC
CDR3 protein: CASSEAQIGRARYEQYF

J gene: TRBJ1-5
V gene: TRBV2
clone size: .
D gene: .
CDR3 DNA: TGTGCCAGCAGTGCTTACAGGGTCCTAAAGAATCAGCCCCAGCATTTT
CDR3 protein: CASSAYRVLKNQPQHF

J gene: TRBJ2-2
V gene: TRBV4-1
clone size: .
D gene: TRBD1
CDR3 DNA: TGCGCCAGCAGCCAAGACCGGGACAGCCAAGTCACCGGGGAGCTGTTTTTT
CDR3 protein: CASSQDRDSQVTGELFF

J gene: TRBJ2-7
V gene: TRBV4-2
clone size: .
D gene: TRBD2
CDR3 DNA: TGTGCCAGCAGCGGAGCGGGAGGGCAGGACGAGCAGTACTTC
CDR3 protein: CASSGAGGQDEQYF

J gene: TRBJ2-5
V gene: TRBV5-1
clone size: .
D gene: TRBD2
CDR3 DNA: TGCGCCAGCAGACGAGGACTAGCGGGGTATGAGACCCAGTACTTC
CDR3 protein: CASRRGLAGYETQYF

J gene: TRBJ1-3
V gene: TRBV18
clone size: .
D gene: .
CDR3 DNA: TGTGCCAGCTCACGGGACAACTCTGGAAACACCATATATTTT
CDR3 protein: CASSRDNSGNTIYF

J gene: TRBJ2-2
V gene: TRBV9
clone size: once
D gene: .
CDR3 DNA: TGTGCCAGCAGCGCACAGGGCACCGGGGAGCTGTTTTTT
CDR3 protein: CASSAQGTGELFF

J gene: TRBJ1-1
V gene: TRBV9
clone size: .
D gene: .
CDR3 DNA: TGTGCCAGCAGCGTAGAACAAAAGAACACTGAAGCTTTCTTT
CDR3 protein: CASSVEQKNTEAFF